Included here is one T cell receptor beta chain sequence, with context. Its antigen is currently not known. No much larger clone is present one base from it, and per-base qualities are unavailable. The sample originates from a study of blood T cell repertoires in COVID-19 (dated by TCRdb to 2018 to 2020). At the level of the whole study: Samples covering the acute and convalescent phases of COVID-19 were provided by collaborators in the United States, Italy and Spain. The material from the prospective study consisted of cDNA or gDNA derived from T cells, B-cell-depleted T cells, or PBMCs. Deeply sampled blood TCRbeta repertoires from subjects exposed to, actively infected with, or recovered from COVID-19 were included in the dataset. A freely available public database, intended as a resource for researchers studying the immune response to SARS-CoV-2, is where the repertoires were released. The samples were drawn from two sources: the first 160 participants of the ongoing ImmuneRACE study, and 1,000 to 1,500 subjects contributed by 6 global collaborators. Nearly every sample came with metadata listing a de-identified subject ID, COVID-19 status, age in years and sex. Where available, HLA class I and class II types were obtained from metadata supplied by the sample provider rather than from assay-based typing.

CDR3 length: 14 amino acids, cysteine to phenylalanine. Only the CDR3 part of the read is kept: 42 bases, read in frame from the first base. The V and J ends are trimmed by 6 bases and 1 base, leaving 12 bases between them. CDR1 and CDR2 are drawn from the germline V gene: MNHEY, SVGAGI. TCRbeta CDR3 regions were amplified from genomic DNA using the immunoSEQ Assay, a bias-controlled multiplex PCR. Per the source publication's procedure: Within the assay, amplification of reference gene primers was used to estimate how many nucleated cells each sample contained. To quantify the absolute abundance of each unique TCRbeta CDR3 rearrangement, sequence reads were collapsed and filtered. For each sample, productive Simpson clonality was calculated by taking the square root of Simpson's diversity index across productive rearrangements. This is the immuneACCESS table as TCRdb keeps it, with only in-frame sequences that have V and J called. A part of the clones is gone; compared with another copy, unresolved V genes explain less than half, and the rest is unexplained. V and J calls and clone size are copied from that table; D and trimming were computed from the DNA. For this sample there are 110,000 to 150,000 clones; approximately 84% appear just once. The ten largest clonotypes hold about 1.5% of the sample.

Participants in the prospective study were aged roughly 18 to 100 years, lived in over 20 United States geographic areas, and enrolled through a virtual design. Cohort assignment in the prospective study relied on participant-reported clinical history from a screening survey and a study questionnaire. Exposed participants had been in contact, within 2 weeks of entering the study, with a person who had a PCR-confirmed or clinician-diagnosed case of COVID-19. In the prospective study, mobile phlebotomists collected whole blood, serum and a nasopharyngeal or oropharyngeal swab from each participant. Prospective study participants could optionally give additional blood draws and questionnaires over an approximately two-month period. Prospective study blood samples were shipped either frozen or at room temperature before DNA extraction. The research as a whole found: How much clinical and demographic metadata was included differed by source and by participant, and the metadata was provided uncurated.

Sequenced material: PBMCs or T cells enriched from blood (not recorded which). This clonotype was obtained from a woman under 30 who had been exposed to COVID-19. The chain is assembled from TRBV6-5 and TRBJ1-1, with the D gene not confidently named. The CDR3 region has the sequence CASSPRPGNTEAFF. Read as DNA, the sequence is TGTGCCAGCAGCCCCCGACCGGGGAACACTGAAGCTTTCTTT.